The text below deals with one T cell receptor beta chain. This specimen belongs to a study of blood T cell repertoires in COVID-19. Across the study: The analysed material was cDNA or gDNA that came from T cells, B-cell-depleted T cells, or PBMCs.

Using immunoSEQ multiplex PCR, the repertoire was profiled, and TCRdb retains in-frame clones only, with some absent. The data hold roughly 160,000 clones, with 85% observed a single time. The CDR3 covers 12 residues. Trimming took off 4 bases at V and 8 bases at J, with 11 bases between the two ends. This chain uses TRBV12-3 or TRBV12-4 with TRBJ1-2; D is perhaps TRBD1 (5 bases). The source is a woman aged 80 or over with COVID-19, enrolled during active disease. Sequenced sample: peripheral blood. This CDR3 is CASSSRGTGYTF. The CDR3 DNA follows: TGTGCCAGCAGTTCCCGGGGGACGGGCTACACCTTC.